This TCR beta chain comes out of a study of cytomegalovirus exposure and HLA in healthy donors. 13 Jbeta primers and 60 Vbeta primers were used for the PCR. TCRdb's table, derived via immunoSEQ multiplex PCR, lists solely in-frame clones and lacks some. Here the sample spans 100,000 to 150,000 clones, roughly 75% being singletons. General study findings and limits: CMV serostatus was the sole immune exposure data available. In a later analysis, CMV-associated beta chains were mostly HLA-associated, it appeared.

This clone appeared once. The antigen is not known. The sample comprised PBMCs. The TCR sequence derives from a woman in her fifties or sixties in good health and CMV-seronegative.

The CDR3 reads CASSFSPSLDTQYF. CDR3 in DNA: TGTGCCAGCAGCTTTTCCCCGTCTCTGGATACGCAGTATTTT. The chain has TRBV13 and TRBJ2-3; D remains unclear. CDR3 length: 14 amino acids. V was pared by 3 bases and J by 6 bases, with 13 bases between. Germline V gene data show CDR1 as PRHDT and CDR2 as FYEKMQ (reference sequence).